This T cell receptor (beta chain) emerged from a study of shared clonotypes between healthy human individuals. The germline V gene has CDR1 SGDLS and CDR2 YYNGEE. CDR3 length: 16 amino acids. V lost 0 bases and J 6 bases, leaving 17 bases between the germline ends. Naive CD8 cells were CD45RO-negative, positively selected for CCR7, excluding terminally differentiated effector memory CD45RA+ cells. TCRdb's table, derived via immunoSEQ multiplex PCR, lists solely in-frame clones and lacks some. The sample holds some 2 million clones, just under 95% seen once. The sequenced sample was naive CD8+ T cells sorted from blood. This sequence joins TRBV9 and TRBJ2-3, with a tentative D call TRBD1 (6 bases). The sequence was collected from a man between 18 and 35 years old in good health. CDR3 coding DNA: TGTGCCAGCAGCGTAGGTGATGGGGGCTTCGGGGATACGCAGTATTTT. Its protein product is CASSVGDGGFGDTQYF.